This T cell receptor beta chain was sequenced for a study of shared clonotypes between healthy human individuals. The J segment lost 3 bases and the V segment lost 6 bases, leaving 11 bases of the junction unmatched. Germline lookup yields CDR1 KGHSH and CDR2 LQKENI. The CDR3 covers 17 residues. The table lists this clone with a count of one. Its cognate antigen is unknown. The donors, all of them Caucasian adults, lived in Nashville, Tennessee. The run depth of the assay was deep. Sequenced by immunoSEQ multiplex PCR; TCRdb stores in-frame clones only, minus some. The table includes 2.3 million or so clones, approximately 93% detected once. Study conclusions and caveats: Depth was large, yet rarefaction showed that sorted-subset sequencing was incomplete. Among donors, the sharing of clonotypes was expected to be influenced by sequencing depth.

This TCR was recovered from a man in his late teens or twenties in good health. Some clones in this sample may be carry-over from other donors' samples. The sequenced sample was naive CD4+ T cells from PBMCs. Noted subset: CD45RA+ positively selected. V gene TRBV18 combines with J gene TRBJ2-2, with 9 bases aligning to TRBD2. In DNA, the CDR3 is TGTGCCAGCTCTCCCATCTCGGGACTAGCCTACACCGGGGAGCTGTTTTTT. The encoded protein is CASSPISGLAYTGELFF.